This section outlines one T cell receptor (beta chain) sequence together with its context. This specimen comes from a study of T cell changes during pregnancy in multiple sclerosis. The V and J ends lost 5 bases and 7 bases, in that order; junction bases with no gene match: 6. This CDR3 has 16 amino acids. CDR1 is SGHTA, CDR2 FQGNSA, per germline. TCRdb's table, derived via immunoSEQ multiplex PCR, lists solely in-frame clones and lacks some. In the table there are just under 100,000 clones, approximately 93% of which are singletons. This clonotype was obtained from a female donor with multiple sclerosis, enrolled in a pregnancy study. The V call is TRBV7-2, the J call TRBJ2-2; 14 bases are a match to TRBD2. Here the sequenced sample was peripheral blood, taken after pregnancy. The CDR3 DNA reads as TGTGCCAGCAGCAGGGGACTAGCGGGAGTTAGCGGGGAGCTGTTTTTT. It translates to CASSRGLAGVSGELFF. The full variable domain, completed using reference TRBV7-2 and TRBJ2-2, is GAGVSQSPSNKVTEKGKDVELRCDPISGHTALYWYRQSLGQGLEFLIYFQGNSAPDKSGLPSDRFSAERTGGSVSTLTIQRTQQEDSAVYLCASSRGLAGVSGELFFGEGSRLTVL.